This T cell receptor beta chain was identified during a study of identical twins. Study-wide results and caveats: Low generation-probability sequences were in excess among twin-shared out-of-frame alpha sequences.

Trimming removed 4 bases from V and 4 bases from J; junction bases left unmatched: 15. CDR3 length equals 18 residues. Germline CDR1 and CDR2: SGHVS and FQNEAQ. TCRdb processed the 5' RACE reads anew with MiXCR; each CDR3 protein has one entry. The sample carries a few hundred thousand distinct CDR3 sequences, more than 9% recorded once. Details on this clonotype: Its antigen remains unidentified.

This TCR was recovered from a man aged 45-65 years in good health. Material for sequencing was memory T cells sorted from blood. The rearrangement uses TRBV7-8 and TRBJ2-2, with 7 bases aligning to TRBD2. CDR3 amino acids: CASSSPVGRELRTGELFF. The CDR3 bases are TGTGCCAGCAGCTCCCCGGTGGGGCGGGAGCTCCGCACCGGGGAGCTGTTTTTT. The variable domain in full, with the rest retrieved from reference TRBV7-8 and TRBJ2-2, is GAGVSQSPRYKVAKRGQDVALRCDPISGHVSLFWYQQALGQGPEFLTYFQNEAQLDKSGLPSDRFFAERPEGSVSTLKIQRTQQEDSAVYLCASSSPVGRELRTGELFFGEGSRLTVL.